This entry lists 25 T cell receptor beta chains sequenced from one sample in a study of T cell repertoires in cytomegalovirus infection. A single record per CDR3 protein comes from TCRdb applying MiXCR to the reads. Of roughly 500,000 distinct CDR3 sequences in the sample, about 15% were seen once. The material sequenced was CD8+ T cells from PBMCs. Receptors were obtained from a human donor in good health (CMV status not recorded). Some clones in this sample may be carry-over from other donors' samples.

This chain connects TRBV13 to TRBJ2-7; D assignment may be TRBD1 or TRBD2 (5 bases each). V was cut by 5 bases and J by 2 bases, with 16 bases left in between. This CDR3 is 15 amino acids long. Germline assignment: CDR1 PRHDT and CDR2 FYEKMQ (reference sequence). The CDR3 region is CASSTARQGAYEQYF. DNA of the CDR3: TGTGCCAGCAGCACTGCCCGGCAGGGAGCCTACGAGCAGTACTTC.

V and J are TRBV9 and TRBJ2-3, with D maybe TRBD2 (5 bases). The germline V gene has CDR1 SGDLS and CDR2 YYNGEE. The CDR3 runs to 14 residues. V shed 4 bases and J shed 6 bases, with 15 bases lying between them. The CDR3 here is CASSTRGERDTQYF. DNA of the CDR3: TGTGCCAGCAGCACCCGGGGAGAGAGGGATACGCAGTATTTT.

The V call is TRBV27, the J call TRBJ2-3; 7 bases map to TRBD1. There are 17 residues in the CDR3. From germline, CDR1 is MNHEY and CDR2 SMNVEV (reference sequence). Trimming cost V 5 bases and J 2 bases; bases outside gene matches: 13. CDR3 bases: TGTGCCAGCAGTCCCCTTCGACAGGGATGGGACACAGATACGCAGTATTTT. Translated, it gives CASSPLRQGWDTDTQYF.

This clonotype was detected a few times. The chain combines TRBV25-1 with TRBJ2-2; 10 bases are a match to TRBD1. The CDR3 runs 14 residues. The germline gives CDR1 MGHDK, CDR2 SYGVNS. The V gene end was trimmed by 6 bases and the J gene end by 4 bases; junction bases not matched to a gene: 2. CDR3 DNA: TGTGCCAGCAGGGGACAGGGGTTCACCGGGGAGCTGTTTTTT. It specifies CASRGQGFTGELFF.

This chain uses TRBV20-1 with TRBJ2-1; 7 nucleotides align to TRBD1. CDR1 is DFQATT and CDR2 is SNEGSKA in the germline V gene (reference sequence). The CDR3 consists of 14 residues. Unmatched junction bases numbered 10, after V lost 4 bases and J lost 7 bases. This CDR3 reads CSATKETGMNEQFF. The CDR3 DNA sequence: TGCAGTGCTACTAAAGAGACAGGGATGAATGAGCAGTTCTTC.

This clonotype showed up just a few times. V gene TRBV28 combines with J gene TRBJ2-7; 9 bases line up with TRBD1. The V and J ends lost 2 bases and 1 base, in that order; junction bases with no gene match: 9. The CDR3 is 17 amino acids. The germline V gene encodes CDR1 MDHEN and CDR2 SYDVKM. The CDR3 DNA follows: TGTGCCAGCAGTTTACGAACAGGGGGCACACTATCCTACGAGCAGTACTTC. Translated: CASSLRTGGTLSYEQYF.

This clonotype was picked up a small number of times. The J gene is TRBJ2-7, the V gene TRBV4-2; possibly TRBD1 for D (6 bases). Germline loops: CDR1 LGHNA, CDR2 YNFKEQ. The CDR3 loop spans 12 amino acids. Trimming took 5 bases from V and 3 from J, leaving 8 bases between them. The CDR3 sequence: CASSGTIYEQYF. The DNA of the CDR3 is TGTGCCAGCAGCGGGACAATCTACGAGCAGTACTTC.

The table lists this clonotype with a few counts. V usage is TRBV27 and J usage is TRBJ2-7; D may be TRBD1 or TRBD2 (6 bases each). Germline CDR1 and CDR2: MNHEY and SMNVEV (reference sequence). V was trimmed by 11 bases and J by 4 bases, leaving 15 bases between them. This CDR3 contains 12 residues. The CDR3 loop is CACRGRGYEQYF. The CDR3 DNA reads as TGTGCCTGCCGGGGGCGAGGTTACGAGCAGTACTTC.

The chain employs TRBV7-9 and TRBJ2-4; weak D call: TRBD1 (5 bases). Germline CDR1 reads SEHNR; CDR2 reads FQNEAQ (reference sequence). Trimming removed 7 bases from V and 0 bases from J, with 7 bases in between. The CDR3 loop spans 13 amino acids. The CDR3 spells CASMQGAKNIQYF. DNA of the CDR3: TGTGCCAGCATGCAGGGAGCCAAAAACATTCAGTACTTC.

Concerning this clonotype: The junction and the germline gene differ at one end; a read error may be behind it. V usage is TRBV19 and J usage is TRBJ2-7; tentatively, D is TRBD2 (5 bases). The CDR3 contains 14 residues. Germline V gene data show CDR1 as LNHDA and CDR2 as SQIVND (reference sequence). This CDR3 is CARSVPGSTYEQYF. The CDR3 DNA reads TGTGCCCGTAGTGTACCGGGGTCCACCTACGAGCAGTACTTC.

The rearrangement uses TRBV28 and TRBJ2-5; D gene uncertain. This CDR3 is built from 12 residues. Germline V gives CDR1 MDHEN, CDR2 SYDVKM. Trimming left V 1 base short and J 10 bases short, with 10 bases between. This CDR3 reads CASSLYREFQYF. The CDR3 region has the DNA TGTGCCAGCAGTTTATATAGGGAATTCCAGTACTTC.

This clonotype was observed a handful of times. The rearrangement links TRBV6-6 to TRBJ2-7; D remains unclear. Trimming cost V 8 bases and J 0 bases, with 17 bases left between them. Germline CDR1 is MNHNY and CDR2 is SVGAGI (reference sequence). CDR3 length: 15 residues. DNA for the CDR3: TGTGCCAGCCTGGGCAGGTCTGTGATCTCCTACGAGCAGTACTTC. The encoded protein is CASLGRSVISYEQYF.

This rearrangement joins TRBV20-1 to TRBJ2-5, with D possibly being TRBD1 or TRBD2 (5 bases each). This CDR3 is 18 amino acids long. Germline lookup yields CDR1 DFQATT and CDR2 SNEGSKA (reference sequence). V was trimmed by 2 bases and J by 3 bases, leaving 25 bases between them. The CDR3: CSARKRGEIAREKETQYF. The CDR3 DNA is TGCAGTGCTAGAAAACGGGGAGAAATTGCCAGGGAAAAAGAGACCCAGTACTTC.

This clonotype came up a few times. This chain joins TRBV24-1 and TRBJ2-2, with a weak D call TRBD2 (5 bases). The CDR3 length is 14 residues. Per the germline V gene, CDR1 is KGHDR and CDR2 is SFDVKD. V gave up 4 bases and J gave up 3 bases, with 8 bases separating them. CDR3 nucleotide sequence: TGTGCCACCAGTGAAACAGCGGACACCGGGGAGCTGTTTTTT. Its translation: CATSETADTGELFF.

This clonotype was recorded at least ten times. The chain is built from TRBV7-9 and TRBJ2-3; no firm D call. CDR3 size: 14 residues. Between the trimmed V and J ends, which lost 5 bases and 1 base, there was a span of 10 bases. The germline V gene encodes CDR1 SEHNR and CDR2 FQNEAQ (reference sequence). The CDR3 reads CASSARLGTDTQYF. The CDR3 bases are TGTGCCAGCAGCGCCCGATTAGGCACAGATACGCAGTATTTT.

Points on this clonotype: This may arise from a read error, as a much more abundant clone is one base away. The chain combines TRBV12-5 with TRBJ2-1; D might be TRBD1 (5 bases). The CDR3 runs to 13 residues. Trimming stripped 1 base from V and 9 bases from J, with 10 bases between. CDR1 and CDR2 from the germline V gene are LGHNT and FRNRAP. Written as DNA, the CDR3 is TGTGCTAGTGGTTTGGGGTGGCAGGGTGAGCAGTTCTTC. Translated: CASGLGWQGEQFF. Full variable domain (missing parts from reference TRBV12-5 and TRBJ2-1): DARVTQTPRHKVTEMGQEVTMRCQPILGHNTVFWYRQTMMQGLELLAYFRNRAPLDDSGMPKDRFSAEMPDATLATLKIQPSEPRDSAVYFCASGLGWQGEQFFGPGTRLTVL.

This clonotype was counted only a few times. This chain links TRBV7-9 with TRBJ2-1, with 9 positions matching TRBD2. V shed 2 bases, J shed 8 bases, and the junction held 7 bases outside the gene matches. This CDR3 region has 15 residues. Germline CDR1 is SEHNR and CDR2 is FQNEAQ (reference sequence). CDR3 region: CASSLRGGAVYEQFF. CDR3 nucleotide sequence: TGTGCCAGCAGCTTACGCGGGGGGGCCGTCTATGAGCAGTTCTTC. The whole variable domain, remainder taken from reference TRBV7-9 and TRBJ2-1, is DTGVSQNPRHKITKRGQNVTFRCDPISEHNRLYWYRQTLGQGPEFLTYFQNEAQLEKSRLLSDRFSAERPKGSFSTLEIQRTEQGDSAMYLCASSLRGGAVYEQFFGPGTRLTVL.

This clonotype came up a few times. For the CDR3, the DNA is TGTGCCATCAGTGATAAGGGAGTGAACACTGAAGCTTTCTTT. Its translation is CAISDKGVNTEAFF. The rearrangement joins TRBV10-3 to TRBJ1-1; D gene ambiguous. The germline gives CDR1 ENHRY, CDR2 SYGVKD. V dropped 3 bases and J dropped 0 bases, with 8 bases sitting between them. The CDR3 consists of 14 residues.

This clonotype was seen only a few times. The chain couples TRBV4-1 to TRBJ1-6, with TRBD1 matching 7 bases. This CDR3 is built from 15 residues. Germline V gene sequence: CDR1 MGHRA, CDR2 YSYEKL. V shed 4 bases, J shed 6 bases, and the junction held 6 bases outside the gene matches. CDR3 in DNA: TGCGCCAGCAGCCCAGCCGGGACAGTTAATTCACCCCTCCACTTT. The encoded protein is CASSPAGTVNSPLHF.

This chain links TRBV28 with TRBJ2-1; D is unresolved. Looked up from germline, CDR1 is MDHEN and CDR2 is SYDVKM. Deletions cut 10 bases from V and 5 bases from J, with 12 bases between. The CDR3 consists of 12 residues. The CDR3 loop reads CATLTDNNEQFF. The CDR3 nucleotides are TGTGCCACCTTGACCGATAACAATGAGCAGTTCTTC.

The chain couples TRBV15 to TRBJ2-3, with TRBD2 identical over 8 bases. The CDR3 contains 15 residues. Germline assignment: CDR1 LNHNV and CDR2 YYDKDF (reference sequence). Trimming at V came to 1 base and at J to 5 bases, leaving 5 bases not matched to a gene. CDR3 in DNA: TGTGCCACCAGCAGAGTAACGGGGGGGCAAGATACGCAGTATTTT. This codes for CATSRVTGGQDTQYF.

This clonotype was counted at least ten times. The CDR3 sequence is CASSFGYYRDSLTDTQYF. DNA for the CDR3: TGTGCCAGCAGCTTTGGGTACTATCGGGACTCCCTTACAGATACGCAGTATTTT. The chain carries TRBV7-2 and TRBJ2-3, with D perhaps matching TRBD2 (6 bases). Between the trimmed V and J ends, which lost 3 bases and 3 bases, there was a span of 22 bases. Germline V CDR1 and CDR2: SGHTA, FQGNSA. The CDR3 length is 18 residues.

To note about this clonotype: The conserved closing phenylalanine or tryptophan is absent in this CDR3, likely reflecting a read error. The DNA of the CDR3 is TGCGCCAGCAGCCTCGCTAGCGGGAGGGCCAATGAGCAGTTCTTA. This gives the protein CASSLASGRANEQFL. The chain uses TRBV10-2 and TRBJ2-1, with 12 bases fitting TRBD2. Germline-derived CDR1 and CDR2 are WSHSY and SAAADI. This CDR3 spans 15 amino acids. V gave up 6 bases and J gave up 6 bases; unmatched junction bases: 6.

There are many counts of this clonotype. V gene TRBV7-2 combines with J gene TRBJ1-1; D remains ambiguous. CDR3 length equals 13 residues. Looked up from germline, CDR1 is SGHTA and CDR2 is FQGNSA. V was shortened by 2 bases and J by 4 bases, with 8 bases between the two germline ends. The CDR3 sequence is CASSLSGPTEAFF. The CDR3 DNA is TGTGCCAGCAGCTTATCTGGCCCCACTGAAGCTTTCTTT.

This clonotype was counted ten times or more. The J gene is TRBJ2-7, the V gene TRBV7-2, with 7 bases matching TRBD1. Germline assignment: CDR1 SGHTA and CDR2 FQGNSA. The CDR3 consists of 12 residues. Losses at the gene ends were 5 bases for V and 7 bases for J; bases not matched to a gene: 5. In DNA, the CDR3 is TGTGCCAGCAGCCGGGACAGTTTAGAGCAGTACTTC. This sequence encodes CASSRDSLEQYF.